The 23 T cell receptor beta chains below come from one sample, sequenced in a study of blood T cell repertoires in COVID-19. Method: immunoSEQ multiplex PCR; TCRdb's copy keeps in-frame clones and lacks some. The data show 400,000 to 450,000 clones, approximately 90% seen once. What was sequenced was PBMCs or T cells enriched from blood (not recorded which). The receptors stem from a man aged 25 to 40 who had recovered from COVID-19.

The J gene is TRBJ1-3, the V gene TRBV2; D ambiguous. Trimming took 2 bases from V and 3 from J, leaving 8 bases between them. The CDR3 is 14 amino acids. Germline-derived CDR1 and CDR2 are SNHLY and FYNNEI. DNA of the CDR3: TGTGCCAGCAGTGAAACCAGAGGTGGAAACACCATATATTTT. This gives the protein CASSETRGGNTIYF.

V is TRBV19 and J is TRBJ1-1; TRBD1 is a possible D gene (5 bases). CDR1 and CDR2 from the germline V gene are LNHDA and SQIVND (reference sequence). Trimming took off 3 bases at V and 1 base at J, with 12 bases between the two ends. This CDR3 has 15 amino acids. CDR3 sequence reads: CASSILGRKNTEAFF. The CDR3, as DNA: TGTGCCAGTAGTATCCTGGGGCGGAAGAACACTGAAGCTTTCTTT.

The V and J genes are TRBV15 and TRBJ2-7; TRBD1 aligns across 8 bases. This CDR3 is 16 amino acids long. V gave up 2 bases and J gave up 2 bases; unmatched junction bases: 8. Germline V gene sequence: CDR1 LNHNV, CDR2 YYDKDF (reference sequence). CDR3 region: CATSRTRQGPTYEQYF. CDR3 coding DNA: TGTGCCACCAGCAGAACTCGACAGGGGCCCACCTACGAGCAGTACTTC.

The CDR3 DNA is TGTGCCAGCCGGCGACTAGCGGGAGAGTCCTACAATGAGCAGTTCTTC. Its translation: CASRRLAGESYNEQFF. The chain employs TRBV7-6 and TRBJ2-1; 12 bases agree with TRBD2. The germline V gene encodes CDR1 SGHVS and CDR2 FNYEAQ. Trimming took 8 bases from V and 1 from J; bases not matched to a gene: 6. The CDR3 is made up of 16 amino acids. The variable domain in full, completed from reference TRBV7-6 and TRBJ2-1, reads GAGVSQSPRYKVTKRGQDVALRCDPISGHVSLYWYRQALGQGPEFLTYFNYEAQQDKSGLPNDRFSAERPEGSISTLTIQRTEQRDSAMYRCASRRLAGESYNEQFFGPGTRLTVL.

The CDR3 loop is CATSREGTGIYEQYF. In DNA, the CDR3 is TGTGCCACCAGCAGAGAAGGGACAGGGATTTACGAGCAGTACTTC. The V gene is TRBV15, the J gene TRBJ2-7, with 9 nucleotides matching TRBD1. The CDR3 has 15 residues. Trimming at V came to 0 bases and at J to 4 bases, leaving 4 bases not matched to a gene. Germline CDR1 LNHNV, CDR2 YYDKDF (reference sequence). The variable domain in full, with the rest retrieved from reference TRBV15 and TRBJ2-7, is DAMVIQNPRYQVTQFGKPVTLSCSQTLNHNVMYWYQQKSSQAPKLLFHYYDKDFNNEADTPDNFQSRRPNTSFCFLDIRSPGLGDTAMYLCATSREGTGIYEQYFGPGTRLTVT.

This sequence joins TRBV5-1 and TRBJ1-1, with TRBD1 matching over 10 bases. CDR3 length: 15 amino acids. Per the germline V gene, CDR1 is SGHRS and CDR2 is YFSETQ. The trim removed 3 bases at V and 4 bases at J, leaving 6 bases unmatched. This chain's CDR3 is CASSSGQGGITEAFF. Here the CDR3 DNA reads TGCGCCAGCAGCTCCGGACAGGGGGGCATCACTGAAGCTTTCTTT.

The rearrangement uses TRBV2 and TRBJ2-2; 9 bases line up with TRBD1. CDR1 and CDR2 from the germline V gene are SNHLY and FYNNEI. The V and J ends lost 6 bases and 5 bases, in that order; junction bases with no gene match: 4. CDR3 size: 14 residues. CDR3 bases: TGTGCCAGCAGGACGACAGGGGGGACCGGGGAGCTGTTTTTT. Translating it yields CASRTTGGTGELFF.

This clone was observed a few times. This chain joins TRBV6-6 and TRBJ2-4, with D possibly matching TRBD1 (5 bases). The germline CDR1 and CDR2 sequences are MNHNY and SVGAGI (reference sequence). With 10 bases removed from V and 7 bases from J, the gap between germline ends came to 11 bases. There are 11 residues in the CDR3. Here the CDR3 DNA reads TGTGCCACTGCGTCAGGGAACATTCAGTACTTC. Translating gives CATASGNIQYF.

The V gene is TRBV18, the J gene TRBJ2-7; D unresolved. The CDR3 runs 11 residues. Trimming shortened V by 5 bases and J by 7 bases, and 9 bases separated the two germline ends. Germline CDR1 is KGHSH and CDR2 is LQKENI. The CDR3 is CASSSAAEQYF. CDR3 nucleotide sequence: TGTGCCAGCTCATCCGCGGCGGAGCAGTACTTC.

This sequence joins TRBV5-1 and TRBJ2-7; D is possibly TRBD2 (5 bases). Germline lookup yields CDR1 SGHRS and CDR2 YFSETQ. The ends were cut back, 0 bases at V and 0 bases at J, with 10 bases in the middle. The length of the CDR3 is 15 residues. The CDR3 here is CASSLAPGNSYEQYF. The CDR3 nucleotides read TGCGCCAGCAGCTTGGCCCCGGGGAACTCCTACGAGCAGTACTTC.

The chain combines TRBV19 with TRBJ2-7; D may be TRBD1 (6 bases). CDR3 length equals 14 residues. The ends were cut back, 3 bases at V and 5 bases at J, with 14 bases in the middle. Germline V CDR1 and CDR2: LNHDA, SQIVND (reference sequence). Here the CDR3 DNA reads TGTGCCAGTAGTATCCTTTCCAGGGGAAACGAGCAGTACTTC. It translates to CASSILSRGNEQYF.

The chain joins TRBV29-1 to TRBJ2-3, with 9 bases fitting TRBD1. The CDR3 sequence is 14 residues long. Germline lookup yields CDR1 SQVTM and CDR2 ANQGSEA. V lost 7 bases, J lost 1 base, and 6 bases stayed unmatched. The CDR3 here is CSAAGQGGTDTQYF. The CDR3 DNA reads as TGCAGCGCCGCGGGACAGGGAGGCACAGATACGCAGTATTTT.

The CDR3 sequence: CASSPTGTGRTGELFF. The CDR3 region has the DNA TGTGCCAGCAGCCCAACCGGGACAGGGAGGACCGGGGAGCTGTTTTTT. The chain is built from TRBV9 and TRBJ2-2; 9 nucleotides align to TRBD1. The CDR3 length is 16 residues. The J segment lost 5 bases and the V segment lost 4 bases, leaving 9 bases of the junction unmatched. Germline CDR1 SGDLS, CDR2 YYNGEE.

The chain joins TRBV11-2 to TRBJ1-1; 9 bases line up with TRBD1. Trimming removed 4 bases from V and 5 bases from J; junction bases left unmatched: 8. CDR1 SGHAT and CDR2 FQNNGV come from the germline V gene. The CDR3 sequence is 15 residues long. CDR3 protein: CASSSGTGIGTEAFF. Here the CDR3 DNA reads TGTGCCAGCAGCTCCGGGACAGGGATAGGGACTGAAGCTTTCTTT.

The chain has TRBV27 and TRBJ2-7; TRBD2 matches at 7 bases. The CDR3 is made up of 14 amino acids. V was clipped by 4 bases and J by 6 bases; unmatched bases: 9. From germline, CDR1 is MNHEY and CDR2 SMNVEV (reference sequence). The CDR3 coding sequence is TGTGCCAGCAGTTGGGTGGGGGGGTACTCCGAGCAGTACTTC. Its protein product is CASSWVGGYSEQYF.

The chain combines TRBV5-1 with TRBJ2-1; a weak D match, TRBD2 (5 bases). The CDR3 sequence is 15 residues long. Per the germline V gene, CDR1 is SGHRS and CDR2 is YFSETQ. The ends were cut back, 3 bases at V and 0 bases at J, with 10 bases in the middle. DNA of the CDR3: TGCGCCAGCAGCTGGACTCGTTTCTCCTACAATGAGCAGTTCTTC. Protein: CASSWTRFSYNEQFF.

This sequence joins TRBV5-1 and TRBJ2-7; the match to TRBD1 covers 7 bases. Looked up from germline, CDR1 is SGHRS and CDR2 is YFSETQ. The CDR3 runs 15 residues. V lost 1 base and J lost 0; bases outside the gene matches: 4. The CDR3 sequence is CASSLTGATSYEQYF. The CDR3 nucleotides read TGCGCCAGCAGCTTGACAGGGGCGACCTCCTACGAGCAGTACTTC. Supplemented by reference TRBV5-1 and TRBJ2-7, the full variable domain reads KAGVTQTPRYLIKTRGQQVTLSCSPISGHRSVSWYQQTPGQGLQFLFEYFSETQRNKGNFPGRFSGRQFSNSRSEMNVSTLELGDSALYLCASSLTGATSYEQYFGPGTRLTVT.

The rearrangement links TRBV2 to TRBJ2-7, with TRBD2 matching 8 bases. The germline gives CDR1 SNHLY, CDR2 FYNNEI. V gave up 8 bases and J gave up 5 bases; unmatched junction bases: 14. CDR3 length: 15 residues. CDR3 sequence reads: CASSGGAGGAHEQYF. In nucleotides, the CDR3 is TGTGCCAGCTCGGGAGGGGCGGGAGGTGCCCACGAGCAGTACTTC.

The CDR3 DNA sequence: TGTGCCAGCACCGGGGGGCGCTCCTACAATGAGCAGTTCTTC. This codes for CASTGGRSYNEQFF. The chain employs TRBV28 and TRBJ2-1; tentatively, D is TRBD2 (7 bases). Per germline, CDR1 MDHEN and CDR2 SYDVKM. Trimming took off 7 bases at V and 0 bases at J, with 10 bases between the two ends. The CDR3 is 14 residues long.

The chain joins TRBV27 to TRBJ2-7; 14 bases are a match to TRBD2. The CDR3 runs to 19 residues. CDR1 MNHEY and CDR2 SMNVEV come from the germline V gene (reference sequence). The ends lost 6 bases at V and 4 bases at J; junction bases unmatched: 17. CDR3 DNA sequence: TGTGCCAGCAGAGGGTTGCGCCGGGGACTAGCGGGAGTCTCTTACGAGCAGTACTTC. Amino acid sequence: CASRGLRRGLAGVSYEQYF.

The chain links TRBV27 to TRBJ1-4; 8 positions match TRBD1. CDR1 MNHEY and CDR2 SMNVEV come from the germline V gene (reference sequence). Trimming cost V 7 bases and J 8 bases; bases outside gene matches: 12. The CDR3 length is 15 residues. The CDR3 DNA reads TGTGCCAGCACACTGACAGGGGCGGATCGGGAAAAACTGTTTTTT. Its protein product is CASTLTGADREKLFF. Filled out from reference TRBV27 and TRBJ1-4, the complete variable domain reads EAQVTQNPRYLITVTGKKLTVTCSQNMNHEYMSWYRQDPGLGLRQIYYSMNVEVTDKGDVPEGYKVSRKEKRNFPLILESPSPNQTSLYFCASTLTGADREKLFFGSGTQLSVL.

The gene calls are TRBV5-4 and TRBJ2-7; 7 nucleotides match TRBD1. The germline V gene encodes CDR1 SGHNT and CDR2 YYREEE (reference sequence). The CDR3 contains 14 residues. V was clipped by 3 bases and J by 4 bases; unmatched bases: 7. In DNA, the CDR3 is TGTGCCAGCAGCTCGCCGGGACAGAAATACGAGCAGTACTTC. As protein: CASSSPGQKYEQYF.

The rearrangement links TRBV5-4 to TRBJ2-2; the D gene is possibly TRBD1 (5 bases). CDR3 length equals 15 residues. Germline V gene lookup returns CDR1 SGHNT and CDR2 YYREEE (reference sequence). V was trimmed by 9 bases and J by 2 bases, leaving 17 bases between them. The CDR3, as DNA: TGTGCCACGACCACAGGTCCCCTTAACACCGGGGAGCTGTTTTTT. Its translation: CATTTGPLNTGELFF.